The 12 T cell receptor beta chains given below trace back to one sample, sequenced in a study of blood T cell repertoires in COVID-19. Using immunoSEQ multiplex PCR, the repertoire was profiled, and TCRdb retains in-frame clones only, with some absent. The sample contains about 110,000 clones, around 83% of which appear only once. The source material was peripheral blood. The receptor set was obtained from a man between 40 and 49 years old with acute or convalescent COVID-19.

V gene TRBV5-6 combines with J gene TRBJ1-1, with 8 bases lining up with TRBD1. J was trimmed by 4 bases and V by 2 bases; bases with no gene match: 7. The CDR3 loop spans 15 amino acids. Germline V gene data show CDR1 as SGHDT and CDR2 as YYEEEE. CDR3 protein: CASSFGQGMSTEAFF. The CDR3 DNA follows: TGTGCCAGCAGCTTCGGACAGGGCATGAGCACTGAAGCTTTCTTT.

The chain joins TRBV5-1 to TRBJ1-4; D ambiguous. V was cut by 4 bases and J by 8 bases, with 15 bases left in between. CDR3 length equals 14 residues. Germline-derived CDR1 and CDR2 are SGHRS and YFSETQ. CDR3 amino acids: CASSPLMSGEKLFF. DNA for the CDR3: TGCGCCAGCAGCCCCCTAATGTCAGGCGAAAAACTGTTTTTT.

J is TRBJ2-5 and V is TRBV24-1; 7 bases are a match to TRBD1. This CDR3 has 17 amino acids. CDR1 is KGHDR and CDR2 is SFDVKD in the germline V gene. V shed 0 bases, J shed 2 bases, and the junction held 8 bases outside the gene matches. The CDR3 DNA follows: TGTGCCACCAGTGATTTGGGGCAGGGGGTCGAACAAGAGACCCAGTACTTC. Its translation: CATSDLGQGVEQETQYF.

The CDR3: CASSKPSGGNEQYF. The DNA for the CDR3 is TGTGCCAGCAGTAAGCCTAGCGGGGGGAACGAGCAGTACTTC. This chain links TRBV6-5 with TRBJ2-7; 11 nucleotides align to TRBD2. The CDR3 runs to 14 residues. CDR1 is MNHEY, CDR2 SVGAGI, per germline. J lost 5 bases, V lost 5 bases, and 5 bases had no gene match.

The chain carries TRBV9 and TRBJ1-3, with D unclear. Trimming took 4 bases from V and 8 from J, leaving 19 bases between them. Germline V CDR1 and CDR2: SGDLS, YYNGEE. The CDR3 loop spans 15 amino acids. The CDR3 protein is CASSPEDLGADTIYF. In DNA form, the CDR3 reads TGTGCCAGCAGCCCCGAGGATTTGGGTGCGGACACCATATATTTT. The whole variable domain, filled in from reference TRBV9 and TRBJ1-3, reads DSGVTQTPKHLITATGQRVTLRCSPRSGDLSVYWYQQSLDQGLQFLIQYYNGEERAKGNILERFSAQQFPDLHSELNLSSLELGDSALYFCASSPEDLGADTIYFGEGSWLTVV.

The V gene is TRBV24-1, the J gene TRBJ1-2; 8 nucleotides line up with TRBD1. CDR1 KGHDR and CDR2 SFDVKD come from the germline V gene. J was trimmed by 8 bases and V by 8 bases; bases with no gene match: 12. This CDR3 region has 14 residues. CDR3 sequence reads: CATTENQTGDGYTF. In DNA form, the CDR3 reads TGTGCCACCACCGAGAACCAGACAGGGGACGGCTACACCTTC.

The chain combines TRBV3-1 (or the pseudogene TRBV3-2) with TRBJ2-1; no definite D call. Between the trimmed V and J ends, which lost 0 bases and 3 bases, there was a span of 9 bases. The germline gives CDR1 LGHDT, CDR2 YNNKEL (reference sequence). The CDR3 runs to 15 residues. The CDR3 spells CASSQDRAGYNEQFF. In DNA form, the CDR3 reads TGTGCCAGCAGCCAAGATCGTGCCGGCTACAATGAGCAGTTCTTC.

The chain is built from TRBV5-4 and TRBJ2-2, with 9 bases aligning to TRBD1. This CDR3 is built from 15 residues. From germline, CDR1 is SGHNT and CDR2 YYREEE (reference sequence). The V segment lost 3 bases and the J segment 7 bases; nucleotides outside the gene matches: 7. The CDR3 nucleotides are TGTGCCAGCAGCTATGACAGGGGGTTGTTCGGGGAGCTGTTTTTT. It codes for CASSYDRGLFGELFF.

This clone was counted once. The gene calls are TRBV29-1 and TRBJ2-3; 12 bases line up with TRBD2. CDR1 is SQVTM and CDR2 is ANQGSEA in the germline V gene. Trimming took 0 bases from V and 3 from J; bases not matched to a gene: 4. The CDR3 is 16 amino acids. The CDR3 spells CSVEDTSGGTTDTQYF. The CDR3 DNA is TGCAGCGTTGAAGATACTAGCGGGGGGACTACAGATACGCAGTATTTT.

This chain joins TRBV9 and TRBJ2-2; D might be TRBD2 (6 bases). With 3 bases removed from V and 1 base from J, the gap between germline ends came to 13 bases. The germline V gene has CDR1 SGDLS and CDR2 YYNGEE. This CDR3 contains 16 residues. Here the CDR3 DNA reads TGTGCCAGCAGCGCCCCGGGACTGGGGAACACCGGGGAGCTGTTTTTT. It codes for CASSAPGLGNTGELFF.

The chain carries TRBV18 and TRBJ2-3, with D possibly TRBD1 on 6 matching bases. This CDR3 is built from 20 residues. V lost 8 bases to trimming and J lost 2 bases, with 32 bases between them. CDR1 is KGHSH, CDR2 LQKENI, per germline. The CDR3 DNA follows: TGTGCCAGCCGTAATACGGGACAAAGGATTTTAGACAAGGCCACAGATACGCAGTATTTT. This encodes CASRNTGQRILDKATDTQYF.

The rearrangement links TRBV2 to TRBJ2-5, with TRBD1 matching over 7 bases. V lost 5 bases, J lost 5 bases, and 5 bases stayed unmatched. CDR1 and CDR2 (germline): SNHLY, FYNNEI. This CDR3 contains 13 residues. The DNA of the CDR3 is TGTGCCAGCAGTTACAGGGGTATGGAGACCCAGTACTTC. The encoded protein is CASSYRGMETQYF.